The T cell receptor beta chain described here comes from a study of control samples from healthy donors and cancer patients. Using immunoSEQ multiplex PCR, the repertoire was profiled, and TCRdb retains in-frame clones only, with some absent. The table has about 110,000 clones, 75% to 90% seen once. Specimen: blood. The receptor comes from a woman aged 50 to 65 in good health.

CDR3 sequence reads: CAWRERATDTQYF. CDR3 coding DNA: TGTGCCTGGAGGGAGAGGGCAACAGATACGCAGTATTTT. The rearrangement uses TRBV30 and TRBJ2-3; weak D call: TRBD2 (5 bases). CDR1 is GTSNPN and CDR2 is SVGIG in the germline V gene (reference sequence). The V gene lost 3 bases and the J gene lost 3 bases, with 10 bases spanning the gap. The CDR3 totals 13 residues.